These 21 T cell receptor beta chains were all obtained from the same sample, sequenced in a study of T cell responses to AZD1222 COVID-19 vaccine. TCRdb's copy holds only in-frame clones and misses some; the assay was immunoSEQ multiplex PCR. The top ten hold approximately 7.6% of the sample, which has around 120,000 clones, roughly nine tenths seen once. Material: peripheral blood, obtained on day 0 of AZD1222 vaccination. Every receptor here comes from an adult in good health.

The gene calls are TRBV18 and TRBJ1-2; 9 bases fit TRBD1. The CDR3 runs to 14 residues. The germline CDR1 and CDR2 sequences are KGHSH and LQKENI. J was trimmed by 2 bases and V by 4 bases; bases with no gene match: 2. The CDR3 region has the DNA TGTGCCAGCTCACTGGGACAGGGCAACTATGGCTACACCTTC. It codes for CASSLGQGNYGYTF.

This clone was counted only a few times. The V gene is TRBV19, the J gene TRBJ1-1; unclear D gene. V was cut by 7 bases and J by 4 bases, with 13 bases left in between. The germline gives CDR1 LNHDA, CDR2 SQIVND (reference sequence). The CDR3 is 13 amino acids. CDR3 amino acids: CASIFGPGTEAFF. The CDR3 nucleotides are TGTGCCAGTATCTTTGGGCCCGGCACTGAAGCTTTCTTT.

This rearrangement joins TRBV9 to TRBJ2-5; no clear D gene. The CDR3 sequence is 13 residues long. Looked up from germline, CDR1 is SGDLS and CDR2 is YYNGEE. The V end lost 5 bases, the J end lost 1 base, and 9 bases lay between the germline ends. In nucleotides, the CDR3 is TGTGCCAGCAGTCCTAATCCCCAAGAGACCCAGTACTTC. This translates into CASSPNPQETQYF. Full variable domain (remainder filled in from reference TRBV9 and TRBJ2-5): DSGVTQTPKHLITATGQRVTLRCSPRSGDLSVYWYQQSLDQGLQFLIQYYNGEERAKGNILERFSAQQFPDLHSELNLSSLELGDSALYFCASSPNPQETQYFGPGTRLLVL.

The gene calls are TRBV5-1 and TRBJ1-5, with TRBD1 matching over 8 bases. CDR1 and CDR2 (germline): SGHRS, YFSETQ. CDR3 length: 16 amino acids. With 1 base clipped from V and 5 bases from J, the junction kept 8 bases outside the gene matches. In DNA, the CDR3 is TGCGCCAGCAGCTTGTCCTCACAGGGGGGGCATCAGCCCCAGCATTTT. This codes for CASSLSSQGGHQPQHF.

This rearrangement joins TRBV7-9 to TRBJ2-5; D not resolved. The CDR3 runs to 15 residues. Germline V gene lookup returns CDR1 SEHNR and CDR2 FQNEAQ (reference sequence). V lost 4 bases and J lost 2, with 14 bases in between. The chain's CDR3 is CASSSSRRPQETQYF. The CDR3 bases are TGTGCCAGCAGCTCCAGTAGACGGCCTCAAGAGACCCAGTACTTC.

This chain uses TRBV11-2 with TRBJ2-3; 7 nucleotides match TRBD2. V lost 2 bases and J lost 7; bases outside the gene matches: 15. The CDR3 covers 17 residues. The germline V gene has CDR1 SGHAT and CDR2 FQNNGV. CDR3 sequence: CASSLHGASSGIYTQYF. The CDR3 DNA reads as TGTGCCAGCAGCTTACACGGGGCCTCCAGCGGGATTTATACGCAGTATTTT.

The V and J genes are TRBV18 and TRBJ1-1, with D tentatively TRBD1 (6 bases). This CDR3 spans 14 amino acids. V shed 3 bases and J shed 7 bases, with 15 bases lying between them. Germline V lookup: CDR1 KGHSH, CDR2 LQKENI. The DNA of the CDR3 is TGTGCCAGCTCACCGCTTCCGGGGGCGGATGAAGCTTTCTTT. Translation gives CASSPLPGADEAFF.

This chain joins TRBV28 and TRBJ1-2; 8 nucleotides align to TRBD1. The CDR3 runs 14 residues. Germline assignment: CDR1 MDHEN and CDR2 SYDVKM. Trimming cost V 6 bases and J 8 bases; bases outside gene matches: 11. CDR3 nucleotide sequence: TGTGCCAGCAGCCCTCCAGCAGGGGGCTGGGGCTACACCTTC. It translates to CASSPPAGGWGYTF.

The rearrangement joins TRBV5-1 to TRBJ2-7; possible D gene TRBD1, 6 bases. There are 16 residues in the CDR3. V shed 1 base and J shed 4 bases, with 18 bases lying between them. CDR1 is SGHRS, CDR2 YFSETQ, per germline. CDR3 sequence: CASSLSGARGHYEQYF. The DNA for the CDR3 is TGCGCCAGCAGCTTGAGTGGTGCGAGGGGACATTACGAGCAGTACTTC.

This clone showed up just once. The chain combines TRBV12-5 with TRBJ2-2; D uncertain. The germline CDR1 and CDR2 sequences are LGHNT and FRNRAP. V was pared by 1 base and J by 2 bases, with 5 bases between. The CDR3 length is 14 residues. This CDR3 reads CASGLGPNTGELFF. The CDR3 bases are TGTGCTAGTGGTTTGGGCCCTAACACCGGGGAGCTGTTTTTT. Complete variable domain (other parts from reference TRBV12-5 and TRBJ2-2): DARVTQTPRHKVTEMGQEVTMRCQPILGHNTVFWYRQTMMQGLELLAYFRNRAPLDDSGMPKDRFSAEMPDATLATLKIQPSEPRDSAVYFCASGLGPNTGELFFGEGSRLTVL.

This chain links TRBV19 with TRBJ1-4; 8 bases map to TRBD1. V gave up 5 bases and J gave up 10 bases; unmatched junction bases: 9. This CDR3 comprises 14 residues. Germline V gene data show CDR1 as LNHDA and CDR2 as SQIVND (reference sequence). CDR3 amino acids: CASSPRRTGSKLFF. Written as DNA, the CDR3 is TGTGCCAGTAGTCCTAGGCGGACAGGGTCAAAACTGTTTTTT.

This chain uses TRBV6-5 with TRBJ2-7, with D perhaps TRBD2 (5 bases). Germline V gene data show CDR1 as MNHEY and CDR2 as SVGAGI. Trimming left V 8 bases short and J 3 bases short, with 20 bases between. The CDR3 runs 15 residues. The CDR3 DNA follows: TGTGCCAGCGGGTCTCCTCGGGGTCAGGTCTACGAGCAGTACTTC. Translation: CASGSPRGQVYEQYF.

The J gene is TRBJ2-7, the V gene TRBV18; 11 nucleotides align to TRBD1. Trimming at V came to 4 bases and at J to 6 bases, leaving 5 bases not matched to a gene. The CDR3 spans 14 residues. Per the germline V gene, CDR1 is KGHSH and CDR2 is LQKENI. CDR3 loop: CASSLPGTGGEQYF. For the CDR3, the DNA is TGTGCCAGCTCACTCCCCGGGACAGGGGGCGAGCAGTACTTC.

The chain joins TRBV19 to TRBJ2-5; a possible D gene is TRBD2 (5 bases). The CDR3 is 14 residues long. Trimming removed 4 bases at V and 5 bases at J, with 14 bases between. Germline lookup yields CDR1 LNHDA and CDR2 SQIVND (reference sequence). The CDR3 DNA reads TGTGCCAGTAGTACCGCCGGGATCAGGGAGACCCAGTACTTC. Translated: CASSTAGIRETQYF.

V is TRBV11-2 and J is TRBJ2-5, with D perhaps matching TRBD1 (5 bases). Deletions cut 1 base from V and 5 bases from J, with 8 bases between. The germline CDR1 and CDR2 sequences are SGHAT and FQNNGV. The CDR3 totals 13 residues. CDR3 DNA sequence: TGTGCCAGCAGCTTAGCAGGGTTTGAGACCCAGTACTTC. Protein product: CASSLAGFETQYF.

The DNA of the CDR3 is TGTGCCAGCAGTTTAAACAGGGGCCCCCCCTATAATTCACCCCTCCACTTT. This gives the protein CASSLNRGPPYNSPLHF. V usage is TRBV28 and J usage is TRBJ1-6; 7 bases map to TRBD1. CDR1 is MDHEN and CDR2 is SYDVKM in the germline V gene. The CDR3 loop spans 17 amino acids. V shed 2 bases and J 2 bases; nucleotides not matched to a gene: 6.

This chain connects TRBV27 to TRBJ1-4, with 9 nucleotides matching TRBD1. Germline CDR1 reads MNHEY; CDR2 reads SMNVEV (reference sequence). The CDR3 runs 14 residues. The V segment lost 4 bases and the J segment 8 bases; nucleotides outside the gene matches: 5. CDR3 protein: CASSSQGAGEKLFF. The DNA for the CDR3 is TGTGCCAGCAGTTCACAGGGGGCAGGGGAAAAACTGTTTTTT.

The chain carries TRBV21-1 and TRBJ2-1; TRBD2 is the table's D call and was not checked against the DNA. TRBV21-1 counts as a pseudogene. The CDR3 runs 16 residues. The CDR3 here is CASRKRKGGRANEQFF. DNA of the CDR3: TGTGCCAGCAGGAAAAGAAAGGGCGGGAGGGCCAATGAGCAGTTCTTC.

The gene calls are TRBV2 and TRBJ2-1, with D perhaps TRBD1 (6 bases). Germline V gives CDR1 SNHLY, CDR2 FYNNEI. V was trimmed by 5 bases and J by 10 bases, leaving 15 bases between them. There are 13 residues in the CDR3. Here the CDR3 DNA reads TGTGCCAGCAGTAATCGACAGGCTGGAGAGCAGTTCTTC. Protein product: CASSNRQAGEQFF. Full variable domain (remainder filled in from reference TRBV2 and TRBJ2-1): EPEVTQTPSHQVTQMGQEVILRCVPISNHLYFYWYRQILGQKVEFLVSFYNNEISEKSEIFDDQFSVERPDGSNFTLKIRSTKLEDSAMYFCASSNRQAGEQFFGPGTRLTVL.

This clone came up a few times. The rearrangement links TRBV5-1 to TRBJ2-2; D call uncertain. The CDR3 loop spans 15 amino acids. V was trimmed by 1 base and J by 2 bases, leaving 9 bases between them. Germline V gene lookup returns CDR1 SGHRS and CDR2 YFSETQ. The CDR3 DNA sequence: TGCGCCAGCAGCTTGCGGCGAACTAACACCGGGGAGCTGTTTTTT. Protein product: CASSLRRTNTGELFF.

The V and J genes are TRBV7-2 and TRBJ2-6; 7 bases map to TRBD2. The CDR3 spans 17 residues. The germline V gene encodes CDR1 SGHTA and CDR2 FQGNSA. J lost 3 bases, V lost 1 base, and 6 bases had no gene match. The CDR3 loop is CASSLGSSGGGANVLTF. The CDR3 DNA reads TGTGCCAGCAGCTTAGGATCGTCGGGGGGTGGGGCCAACGTCCTGACTTTC.